This T cell receptor (beta chain) was recorded in a study of OX40 agonist ivuxolimab in advanced cancers. About the study: Partial responses occurred in Three dose-escalation patients, one with hepatocellular carcinoma and two with cutaneous melanoma. Whole-study results and caveats: In a subset of nonresponders, normalized T-cell clonal expansion was also low.

The CDR3 covers 15 residues. V dropped 4 bases and J dropped 6; count of bases not matched to a gene: 12. Germline CDR1 SGHNT, CDR2 YYREEE (reference sequence). Autoimmune disease history or systemic immunosuppression led to patient exclusion. The repertoire was sequenced with immunoSEQ multiplex PCR; TCRdb's copy has only in-frame clones and lacks some. The top ten hold about 19% of the sample, which has 36,000 or so clones, 60% to 80% seen once. As for this clone: No antigen is known for it.

Here the sequenced sample was CD4+ or CD8+ T cells sorted from blood, taken in a trial of the OX40 agonist ivuxolimab. V gene TRBV5-4 combines with J gene TRBJ2-7, with 8 bases matching TRBD1. The receptor was derived from an adult with an advanced solid tumor such as melanoma, head and neck, liver or kidney cancer. This chain's CDR3 is CASSPGTGRAFEQYF. The CDR3 DNA reads TGTGCCAGCAGCCCGGGGACAGGACGGGCGTTCGAGCAGTACTTC. The full variable domain, in which reference TRBV5-4 and TRBJ2-7 provide the parts outside the CDR3, is ETGVTQSPTHLIKTRGQQVTLRCSSQSGHNTVSWYQQALGQGPQFIFQYYREEENGRGNFPPRFSGLQFPNYSSELNVNALELDDSALYLCASSPGTGRAFEQYFGPGTRLTVT.